Below are 16 T cell receptor beta chains sequenced from a single sample in a study of molecular identifiers for immune sequencing clone quantification. TCRdb itself ran the PCR reads through MiXCR, one entry per CDR3 protein. The data hold about 640,000 distinct CDR3 sequences, with 20% observed a single time. The specimen was naive CD8+ T cells from blood, with Jurkat cell RNA spiked in. The subset denotes: FACS-sorted CD8+CD4-CCR7+CD45RA+ naive T cells. The receptors originated from a human donor in good health. Some libraries in this study had Jurkat cell RNA spiked in.

A note on this clonotype: A read error is possible here, since a much larger clone lies one base away. The CDR3 does not end in the conserved phenylalanine or tryptophan, so this is likely a read error. The chain recombines TRBV20-1 with TRBJ2-7, with 9 positions matching TRBD2. Losses at the gene ends were 0 bases for V and 6 bases for J; bases not matched to a gene: 9. Germline V gene sequence: CDR1 DFQATT, CDR2 SNEGSKA (reference sequence). The CDR3 has 15 amino acids. In nucleotides, the CDR3 is TGCAGTGCTAGAGAGCATGAGCGGGAGGATTCCGAGCAGTACTCC. Translation: CSAREHEREDSEQYS.

The sample holds many counts of this clonotype. The J gene is TRBJ2-2, the V gene TRBV7-6; D call uncertain. Germline CDR1 is SGHVS and CDR2 is FNYEAQ. CDR3 length equals 13 residues. V was trimmed by 4 bases and J by 9 bases, leaving 12 bases between them. CDR3 DNA: TGTGCCAGCAGCTCTCTGACATATCGGGAGCTGTTTTTT. Protein product: CASSSLTYRELFF.

This clonotype was seen at least ten times. The genes are TRBV6-1 and TRBJ2-7, with 11 nucleotides matching TRBD1. The germline gives CDR1 MNHNS, CDR2 SASEGT. J lost 3 bases, V lost 4 bases, and 8 bases had no gene match. The CDR3 sequence is 16 residues long. CDR3 region: CASSAYPGQGGYEQYF. In DNA form, the CDR3 reads TGTGCCAGCAGTGCGTACCCGGGACAGGGGGGCTACGAGCAGTACTTC.

This clonotype occurred many times. The chain recombines TRBV29-1 with TRBJ2-3, with 8 bases identical to TRBD2. Germline values: CDR1 SQVTM, CDR2 ANQGSEA. With V trimmed by 4 bases and J by 3 bases, 3 bases remained unmatched. This CDR3 comprises 13 residues. The CDR3: CSVVSGATDTQYF. CDR3 sequence (DNA): TGCAGCGTTGTTAGCGGGGCGACAGATACGCAGTATTTT.

The V and J genes are TRBV12-3 or TRBV12-4 and TRBJ2-3, with D unclear. Gene TRBJ1-5 matches the end of the DNA better, so the J call may be wrong. The CDR3 extends over 14 amino acids. The chain's CDR3 is CASSFVLGSHTQHF. The DNA for the CDR3 is TGTGCCAGCAGTTTCGTTCTCGGGTCCCATACGCAGCATTTT.

This clonotype was counted only a few times. The rearrangement joins TRBV6-5 to TRBJ1-1; no firm D call. The V gene's germline CDR1 is MNHEY and CDR2 SVGAGI. V gave up 6 bases and J gave up 4 bases, with 9 bases separating them. This CDR3 has 12 residues. The CDR3 loop reads CASSRWGTEAFF. The CDR3 region has the DNA TGTGCCAGCAGCCGTTGGGGCACTGAAGCTTTCTTT.

This clonotype was recorded many times. V usage is TRBV27 and J usage is TRBJ2-7; either TRBD1 or TRBD2 may fit D (5 bases each). V lost 3 bases and J 1 base, leaving 7 bases between the germline ends. CDR3 length equals 13 residues. Looked up from germline, CDR1 is MNHEY and CDR2 is SMNVEV (reference sequence). In DNA, the CDR3 is TGTGCCAGCAGTTTCGAGGGGTCCTACGAGCAGTACTTC. Its translation is CASSFEGSYEQYF.

In the case of this clonotype: A much more abundant neighbour one base away suggests this may be a read error. The V gene is TRBV2, the J gene TRBJ2-7, with D perhaps matching TRBD1 or TRBD2 (5 bases each). The CDR3 runs to 13 residues. The germline gives CDR1 SNHLY, CDR2 FYNNEI. The chain's CDR3 is CASSPGSNYGQYF. The CDR3 region has the DNA TGTGCCAGCAGCCCAGGGAGTAATTACGGGCAGTACTTC.

This clonotype showed up just a few times. A much larger clone is a single base away; this may be a read error. This rearrangement joins TRBV7-2 to TRBJ2-3, with D possibly matching TRBD1 (5 bases). This CDR3 has 13 residues. The germline V gene encodes CDR1 SGHTA and CDR2 FQGNSA. This CDR3 is CAIASDNTGTQYF. The CDR3 DNA sequence: TGTGCCATCGCGTCGGATAACACAGGTACGCAGTATTTT.

The chain combines TRBV6-5 with TRBJ1-3; D is ambiguous. CDR1 MNHEY and CDR2 SVGAGI come from the germline V gene. Trimming shortened V by 1 base and J by 0 bases, and 16 bases separated the two germline ends. The CDR3 is made up of 18 amino acids. The CDR3 sequence: CASSYFYARGGSGNTIYF. The DNA for the CDR3 is TGTGCCAGCAGTTACTTTTATGCGAGAGGAGGCTCTGGAAACACCATATATTTT.

This clonotype was recorded a few times. The rearrangement joins TRBV27 to TRBJ2-1; D is possibly TRBD2 (6 bases). CDR1 is MNHEY and CDR2 is SMNVEV in the germline V gene (reference sequence). CDR3 length: 16 amino acids. The V and J ends lost 6 bases and 8 bases respectively, with 23 bases between them. CDR3 nucleotides: TGTGCCAGCAGATCCCCGGGACTCTACCCGGGGCATGAGCAGTTCTTC. It translates to CASRSPGLYPGHEQFF.

This clonotype came up many times. This chain links TRBV5-6 with TRBJ2-3, with 7 bases fitting TRBD1. Germline-derived CDR1 and CDR2 are SGHDT and YYEEEE. The CDR3 runs to 15 residues. The V and J ends lost 0 bases and 1 base, in that order; junction bases with no gene match: 2. Here the CDR3 DNA reads TGTGCCAGCAGCTTGGCCGGGACAGGCACAGATACGCAGTATTTT. It encodes CASSLAGTGTDTQYF.

The chain combines TRBV4-3 with TRBJ2-2; D uncertain. From germline, CDR1 is LGHNA and CDR2 YSLEER. The V gene lost 1 base and the J gene lost 6 bases, with 9 bases spanning the gap. The CDR3 is made up of 14 amino acids. As DNA, the CDR3 is TGCGCCAGCAGCCAAGGCTCGGTCGCCGGGGAGCTGTTTTTT. Residues: CASSQGSVAGELFF.

This clonotype was counted many times. The V gene is TRBV20-1, the J gene TRBJ2-7; D is perhaps TRBD1 or TRBD2 (5 bases each). This CDR3 comprises 13 residues. V was cut by 1 base and J by 2 bases, with 9 bases left in between. Germline lookup yields CDR1 DFQATT and CDR2 SNEGSKA (reference sequence). In DNA form, the CDR3 reads TGCAGTGCTAGAGGGGACCCTACCTACGAGCAGTACTTC. Translating gives CSARGDPTYEQYF.

The sample holds many counts of this clonotype. The V call is TRBV27, the J call TRBJ2-7; TRBD1 matches 8 bases. Looked up from germline, CDR1 is MNHEY and CDR2 is SMNVEV (reference sequence). Trimming cost V 7 bases and J 7 bases; bases outside gene matches: 15. The CDR3 consists of 15 residues. This chain's CDR3 is CASTRTPGGLGEQYF. In DNA, the CDR3 is TGTGCCAGCACCCGAACTCCAGGGGGCCTTGGAGAGCAGTACTTC.

This clonotype was seen once. This CDR3 fails to terminate in the conserved phenylalanine or tryptophan, so it likely reflects a read error. The chain uses TRBV20-1 and TRBJ1-5; D is unclear. The CDR3 is 20 residues long. The germline CDR1 and CDR2 sequences are DFQATT and SNEGSKA (reference sequence). V shed 2 bases and J shed 0 bases, with 26 bases lying between them. The CDR3 bases are TGCAGTGCTAGACCCGATACAAGGGCCGGAAGCGAGGGTAGCAATCAGCCCCAGCATCTT. Translation: CSARPDTRAGSEGSNQPQHL.